What follows is one T cell receptor beta chain and its context. Germline loops: CDR1 MNHEY, CDR2 SMNVEV (reference sequence). The CDR3 consists of 14 residues. The ends were cut back, 3 bases at V and 4 bases at J, with 12 bases in the middle. The data were obtained in a study of blood T cell repertoires in COVID-19. Across the study: The study drew acute and convalescent COVID-19 samples from the United States, Italy and Spain. From T cells, B-cell-depleted T cells, or PBMCs came the material, which was cDNA or gDNA.

As processed by the authors: The authors estimated nucleated cell counts from reference gene primer amplification. Using immunoSEQ multiplex PCR, the repertoire was profiled, and TCRdb retains in-frame clones only, with some absent. The V and J calls and the clone size are those of that table, but D and trimming were determined from the DNA. The sample has about 86,000 clones; 80% to 85% are singletons. The source material was peripheral blood. The receptor comes from a woman over 75 with active or convalescent COVID-19. This chain links TRBV27 with TRBJ1-2; weak D call: TRBD1 (5 bases). The CDR3 nucleotides read TGTGCCAGCAGTTTTCGGAGGGGCTCCTATGGCTACACCTTC. Protein: CASSFRRGSYGYTF.